The next 29 T cell receptor beta chains were all read from a single sample in a study of shared clonotypes between healthy human individuals. TCRdb keeps only in-frame clones here, not all; method: immunoSEQ multiplex PCR. This table holds roughly 530,000 clones, 95% to 97% found once. The sequencing input was naive CD4+ T cells sorted from blood. The subset was: CD45RA+ positively selected. These receptor sequences come from a woman aged 25-40 years in good health.

The J gene is TRBJ2-1, the V gene TRBV6-5; D uncertain. Germline V gene data show CDR1 as MNHEY and CDR2 as SVGAGI. The V gene lost 5 bases and the J gene lost 4 bases, with 9 bases spanning the gap. CDR3 length: 13 amino acids. The CDR3 loop reads CASSIFRYNEQFF. DNA of the CDR3: TGTGCCAGCAGTATTTTTAGATACAATGAGCAGTTCTTC.

The J gene is TRBJ2-7, the V gene TRBV11-2, with 8 bases that match TRBD1. The CDR3 totals 16 residues. Trimming cost V 4 bases and J 0 bases; bases outside gene matches: 8. Germline V CDR1 and CDR2: SGHAT, FQNNGV. The CDR3 coding sequence is TGTGCCAGCAGCTCTTCCGGGACAGGCCTCTCCTACGAGCAGTACTTC. Residues: CASSSSGTGLSYEQYF. Drawing the rest from reference TRBV11-2 and TRBJ2-7, the complete variable domain is EAGVAQSPRYKIIEKRQSVAFWCNPISGHATLYWYQQILGQGPKLLIQFQNNGVVDDSQLPKDRFSAERLKGVDSTLKIQPAKLEDSAVYLCASSSSGTGLSYEQYFGPGTRLTVT.

This chain links TRBV28 with TRBJ1-1; 7 bases match TRBD1. With V trimmed by 5 bases and J by 2 bases, 5 bases remained unmatched. Germline assignment: CDR1 MDHEN and CDR2 SYDVKM. This CDR3 contains 14 residues. The DNA of the CDR3 is TGTGCCAGCAGTAGGACAGGACCAAACACTGAAGCTTTCTTT. Translation gives CASSRTGPNTEAFF.

This chain joins TRBV19 and TRBJ1-4; a possible D gene is TRBD1 (5 bases). V was trimmed by 6 bases and J by 0 bases, leaving 11 bases between them. CDR3 length equals 15 residues. Germline lookup yields CDR1 LNHDA and CDR2 SQIVND (reference sequence). The DNA of the CDR3 is TGTGCCAGTAGGACTGACAGAGCAACTAATGAAAAACTGTTTTTT. It is translated as CASRTDRATNEKLFF. The full variable domain, in which reference TRBV19 and TRBJ1-4 provide the parts outside the CDR3, is DGGITQSPKYLFRKEGQNVTLSCEQNLNHDAMYWYRQDPGQGLRLIYYSQIVNDFQKGDIAEGYSVSREKKESFPLTVTSAQKNPTAFYLCASRTDRATNEKLFFGSGTQLSVL.

The gene calls are TRBV28 and TRBJ2-7; possible D gene TRBD1, 5 bases. Germline loops: CDR1 MDHEN, CDR2 SYDVKM. The CDR3 is 12 amino acids. The V gene lost 7 bases and the J gene lost 6 bases, with 13 bases spanning the gap. CDR3 protein: CASTGQGGEQYF. As DNA, the CDR3 is TGTGCCAGCACTGGGCAGGGTGGCGAGCAGTACTTC.

The V call is TRBV4-1, the J call TRBJ2-7, with TRBD1 matching over 10 bases. V dropped 3 bases and J dropped 0; count of bases not matched to a gene: 11. Germline loops: CDR1 MGHRA, CDR2 YSYEKL. The CDR3 totals 18 residues. As DNA, the CDR3 is TGCGCCAGCAGCCAGCAGACAGGGGGCGGCGTCTTCTCCTACGAGCAGTACTTC. It specifies CASSQQTGGGVFSYEQYF.

This clone was counted once. The J gene is TRBJ2-7, the V gene TRBV6-1; D gene unclear. The ends were cut back, 8 bases at V and 2 bases at J, with 16 bases in the middle. The CDR3 spans 14 residues. Germline V gene sequence: CDR1 MNHNS, CDR2 SASEGT. CDR3 sequence (DNA): TGTGCCAGCCCCGGCGATTTCGGCCCCTACGAGCAGTACTTC. This codes for CASPGDFGPYEQYF.

This chain uses TRBV28 with TRBJ2-7; TRBD2 agrees at 10 bases. V was pared by 3 bases and J by 4 bases, with 6 bases of the junction left unmatched. This CDR3 has 15 residues. CDR1 MDHEN and CDR2 SYDVKM come from the germline V gene. In DNA, the CDR3 is TGTGCCAGCAGTTTGGATCTAGCGGGAGATTACGAGCAGTACTTC. Protein: CASSLDLAGDYEQYF.

V usage is TRBV28 and J usage is TRBJ1-5; no firm D call. The CDR3 is 14 residues long. The V end lost 4 bases, the J end lost 1 base, and 8 bases lay between the germline ends. Germline loops: CDR1 MDHEN, CDR2 SYDVKM. The CDR3 nucleotides read TGTGCCAGCAGTTCAGCACCGAGCAATCAGCCCCAGCATTTT. Translating gives CASSSAPSNQPQHF.

This chain links TRBV19 with TRBJ2-7; TRBD2 matches at 7 bases. This CDR3 has 13 residues. J lost 7 bases, V lost 6 bases, and 9 bases had no gene match. CDR1 and CDR2 from the germline V gene are LNHDA and SQIVND (reference sequence). The CDR3 region is CASSRDYSSEQYF. The CDR3 bases are TGTGCCAGTAGCAGGGACTACTCCTCGGAGCAGTACTTC.

The J gene is TRBJ2-1, the V gene TRBV2; no clear D gene. This CDR3 region has 15 residues. The germline CDR1 and CDR2 sequences are SNHLY and FYNNEI. The V end lost 1 base, the J end lost 5 bases, and 12 bases lay between the germline ends. CDR3: CASSEGPNTNNEQFF. The CDR3 coding sequence is TGTGCCAGCAGTGAAGGACCAAATACTAACAATGAGCAGTTCTTC.

The V gene is TRBV6-5, the J gene TRBJ1-4; the match to TRBD1 covers 7 bases. Per germline, CDR1 MNHEY and CDR2 SVGAGI. J gave up 0 bases and V 6 bases, and 4 bases lay outside the gene matches. This CDR3 has 15 residues. The CDR3 DNA reads TGTGCCAGCAGGCGAGACAGGGCAACTAATGAAAAACTGTTTTTT. This sequence encodes CASRRDRATNEKLFF.

The J gene is TRBJ1-2, the V gene TRBV6-6, with D uncertain. The CDR3 is made up of 13 amino acids. CDR1 is MNHNY, CDR2 SVGAGI, per germline (reference sequence). V was trimmed by 7 bases and J by 5 bases, leaving 14 bases between them. Here the CDR3 reads CASTSGPEYGYTF. In DNA form, the CDR3 reads TGTGCCAGCACCTCAGGTCCGGAATATGGCTACACCTTC.

Details on this clone: The same CDR3 is also encoded by other DNA sequences in this sample. The chain has TRBV27 and TRBJ2-3; TRBD1 or TRBD2 may be the D gene (6 bases each). The germline V gene encodes CDR1 MNHEY and CDR2 SMNVEV (reference sequence). V was shortened by 5 bases and J by 5 bases, with 14 bases between the two germline ends. The CDR3 totals 14 residues. CDR3 sequence: CASSMGGLIDTQYF. The DNA of the CDR3 is TGTGCCAGCAGTATGGGGGGCCTGATAGATACGCAGTATTTT.

The CDR3 coding sequence is TGTGCCAGCAGCCCAATCAGCGGTGATGAGCAGTTCTTC. Amino acids: CASSPISGDEQFF. The chain couples TRBV7-9 to TRBJ2-1; D might be TRBD2 (5 bases). Germline loops: CDR1 SEHNR, CDR2 FQNEAQ (reference sequence). V was pared by 5 bases and J by 8 bases, with 13 bases between. CDR3 size: 13 residues.

This clone is a singleton in its sample. The chain has TRBV7-8 and TRBJ2-1; TRBD2 agrees at 8 bases. The CDR3 consists of 16 residues. Germline loops: CDR1 SGHVS, CDR2 FQNEAQ. The V and J ends lost 4 bases and 9 bases, in that order; junction bases with no gene match: 14. CDR3 nucleotide sequence: TGTGCCAGCAGCTCAATCAATAGCGGGATTATTCCTGAGCAGTTCTTC. Encoded protein: CASSSINSGIIPEQFF. Full variable domain (outside the CDR3, taken from reference TRBV7-8 and TRBJ2-1): GAGVSQSPRYKVAKRGQDVALRCDPISGHVSLFWYQQALGQGPEFLTYFQNEAQLDKSGLPSDRFFAERPEGSVSTLKIQRTQQEDSAVYLCASSSINSGIIPEQFFGPGTRLTVL.

Comments on this clone: The same CDR3 also results from other DNA sequences found in this sample. The CDR3 bases are TGTGCCAGCTCACCGCTGGACAGCCAAGAGACCCAGTACTTC. Translating it yields CASSPLDSQETQYF. V and J are TRBV18 and TRBJ2-5; weak D call: TRBD1 (6 bases). V lost 3 bases and J lost 1, with 9 bases in between. Per the germline V gene, CDR1 is KGHSH and CDR2 is LQKENI. CDR3 size: 14 residues.

V usage is TRBV4-1 and J usage is TRBJ2-3; TRBD1 might be the D (6 bases). Between the trimmed V and J ends, which lost 1 base and 0 bases, there was a span of 17 bases. CDR1 MGHRA and CDR2 YSYEKL come from the germline V gene. CDR3 length: 18 residues. In DNA form, the CDR3 reads TGCGCCAGCAGCCAAGTTTCTGGCCAGGGGCGAAGCACAGATACGCAGTATTTT. Protein sequence: CASSQVSGQGRSTDTQYF.

This sequence joins TRBV5-5 and TRBJ1-2; a possible D gene is TRBD1 (5 bases). This CDR3 contains 17 residues. Trimming shortened V by 1 base and J by 8 bases, and 24 bases separated the two germline ends. Per the germline V gene, CDR1 is SGHKS and CDR2 is YYEKEE (reference sequence). The CDR3 sequence: CASSLRGPDKTLWGYTF. CDR3 DNA: TGTGCCAGCAGCTTGAGAGGTCCGGACAAGACCCTATGGGGCTACACCTTC.

V is TRBV2 and J is TRBJ1-4; 9 nucleotides match TRBD1. The germline gives CDR1 SNHLY, CDR2 FYNNEI. Trimming at V came to 3 bases and at J to 6 bases, leaving 2 bases not matched to a gene. The CDR3 length is 14 residues. The CDR3 sequence: CASSETGGHEKLFF. In nucleotides, the CDR3 is TGTGCCAGCAGTGAGACAGGGGGTCATGAAAAACTGTTTTTT.

This chain joins TRBV19 and TRBJ2-7; 8 positions match TRBD2. Germline-derived CDR1 and CDR2 are LNHDA and SQIVND (reference sequence). The V gene end was trimmed by 3 bases and the J gene end by 7 bases; junction bases not matched to a gene: 14. This CDR3 region has 16 residues. The CDR3 protein is CASSIESAGGPLEQYF. DNA of the CDR3: TGTGCCAGTAGTATTGAGTCGGCGGGAGGACCTTTGGAGCAGTACTTC.

This clone was counted between two and nine times. V usage is TRBV30 and J usage is TRBJ2-7; 7 bases are a match to TRBD2. Germline V CDR1 and CDR2: GTSNPN, SVGIG (reference sequence). V gave up 1 base and J gave up 0 bases; unmatched junction bases: 0. The CDR3 is made up of 13 amino acids. The CDR3 here is CAWSGGSSYEQYF. The CDR3 nucleotides are TGTGCCTGGAGTGGCGGGAGCTCCTACGAGCAGTACTTC.

DNA of the CDR3: TGCGCCAGCAGTGTTTCCGGGACAGCCTACAATGAGCAGTTCTTC. Amino acid sequence: CASSVSGTAYNEQFF. The chain employs TRBV10-2 and TRBJ2-1; TRBD1 matches at 7 bases. There are 15 residues in the CDR3. Germline V gene sequence: CDR1 WSHSY, CDR2 SAAADI. The junction had 5 bases not matched to a gene; V was cut back by 4 bases and J by 2 bases.

V gene TRBV18 combines with J gene TRBJ2-7, with a tentative D call TRBD2 (5 bases). In germline, CDR1 is KGHSH, CDR2 LQKENI. The CDR3 has 14 residues. V lost 0 bases to trimming and J lost 2 bases, with 8 bases between them. CDR3 amino acids: CASSPPRRAYEQYF. In DNA, the CDR3 is TGTGCCAGCTCACCACCGAGGCGGGCCTACGAGCAGTACTTC.

V is TRBV7-6 and J is TRBJ2-2; unclear D gene. V was shortened by 1 base and J by 5 bases, with 5 bases between the two germline ends. The CDR3 has 13 residues. Germline assignment: CDR1 SGHVS and CDR2 FNYEAQ. CDR3: CASSLDPTGELFF. The CDR3 DNA follows: TGTGCCAGCAGCTTAGACCCGACCGGGGAGCTGTTTTTT.

This chain links TRBV7-6 with TRBJ2-5; D is undetermined. This CDR3 has 13 amino acids. Germline assignment: CDR1 SGHVS and CDR2 FNYEAQ. Trimming took 3 bases from V and 2 from J, leaving 7 bases between them. The CDR3 nucleotides are TGTGCCAGCAGCTTTACAGAACAAGAGACCCAGTACTTC. It codes for CASSFTEQETQYF. Based on the CDR3 plus reference TRBV7-6 and TRBJ2-5, the full variable domain is GAGVSQSPRYKVTKRGQDVALRCDPISGHVSLYWYRQALGQGPEFLTYFNYEAQQDKSGLPNDRFSAERPEGSISTLTIQRTEQRDSAMYRCASSFTEQETQYFGPGTRLLVL.

The chain joins TRBV28 to TRBJ2-7; 11 nucleotides line up with TRBD1. The CDR3 contains 16 residues. V gave up 6 bases and J gave up 5 bases; unmatched junction bases: 12. CDR1 and CDR2 from the germline V gene are MDHEN and SYDVKM. The CDR3 here is CASSPTGTGGVDEQYF. The CDR3 DNA sequence: TGTGCCAGCAGCCCGACCGGGACAGGGGGGGTAGACGAGCAGTACTTC.

The CDR3 loop reads CAISESSGGYETQYF. The DNA for the CDR3 is TGTGCCATCAGTGAGTCCTCGGGAGGTTACGAGACCCAGTACTTC. The J gene is TRBJ2-5, the V gene TRBV10-3; 7 bases agree with TRBD2. CDR1 ENHRY and CDR2 SYGVKD come from the germline V gene. V gave up 0 bases and J gave up 5 bases; unmatched junction bases: 6. This CDR3 has 15 residues.

The V and J genes are TRBV28 and TRBJ2-7; D remains ambiguous. Deletions cut 6 bases from V and 3 bases from J, with 15 bases between. Germline V gene sequence: CDR1 MDHEN, CDR2 SYDVKM. This CDR3 spans 14 amino acids. The DNA for the CDR3 is TGTGCCAGCAGATCTATCGGCAGATACTACGAGCAGTACTTC. Residues: CASRSIGRYYEQYF.